A selection of T cell receptor beta chains follows, all from one sample in a study of OX40 agonist ivuxolimab in advanced cancers. Clones were read by immunoSEQ multiplex PCR, and TCRdb kept only the in-frame ones, dropping some. The sample consists of under 50,000 clones, about four fifths of them appearing once. The sequenced sample was CD4+ or CD8+ T cells sorted from blood, obtained in a trial of the OX40 agonist ivuxolimab. Source of these receptors: an adult with an advanced solid tumor such as melanoma, head and neck, liver or kidney cancer. CDR3s include the opening cysteine and the closing phenylalanine or tryptophan. D genes are given only for firm matches. Size is stated for part of the rows, as once, few or many counts, or as a class when the clone is expanded.

v_call	d_call	clone_size	j_call	cdr3_aa	cdr3_nt
TRBV29-1	NA	NA	TRBJ2-7	CSVGRTRDNEQYF	TGCAGCGTTGGGCGGACACGGGACAACGAGCAGTACTTC
TRBV2	NA	NA	TRBJ2-7	CASSPLGPYEQYF	TGTGCCAGCAGCCCCTTGGGGCCCTACGAGCAGTACTTC
TRBV11-2	TRBD2	NA	TRBJ2-2	CASSLIGTSLTGELFF	TGTGCCAGCAGCCTTATCGGGACTAGCTTAACCGGGGAGCTGTTTTTT
TRBV7-9	TRBD1	NA	TRBJ1-4	CASSLDRVGNEKLFF	TGTGCCAGCAGCCTAGACAGGGTTGGTAATGAAAAACTGTTTTTT
TRBV18	NA	NA	TRBJ2-6	CASSPRLAGANVLTF	TGTGCCAGCTCACCGAGGTTGGCTGGGGCCAACGTCCTGACTTTC
TRBV15	TRBD1	NA	TRBJ1-6	CATSRSGTAAIGLHF	TGTGCCACCAGCAGATCCGGGACAGCGGCCATAGGCCTCCACTTT
TRBV30	TRBD1	few	TRBJ2-3	CAWGYGPGGSHPDTQYF	TGTGCCTGGGGTTATGGGCCAGGGGGTTCCCACCCAGATACGCAGTATTTT
TRBV5-1	TRBD1	few	TRBJ1-3	CASTPGGQAPGNTIYF	TGCGCCAGCACGCCCGGGGGACAGGCGCCTGGAAACACCATATATTTT
TRBV30	TRBD2	NA	TRBJ2-5	CAGQYGASGRVEETQYF	TGTGCCGGACAATACGGGGCTAGCGGGAGGGTTGAAGAGACCCAGTACTTC
TRBV5-1	NA	NA	TRBJ2-5	CASSRGRDQETQYF	TGCGCCAGCAGCCGGGGCAGGGACCAAGAGACCCAGTACTTC
TRBV7-9	TRBD1	NA	TRBJ2-2	CASSPLRGHTGELFF	TGTGCCAGCAGCCCGCTAAGGGGGCACACCGGGGAGCTGTTTTTT
TRBV11-2	TRBD1	NA	TRBJ2-7	CASSSDRGGYEQYF	TGTGCCAGCAGCTCTGACAGGGGAGGCTACGAGCAGTACTTC
TRBV5-1	TRBD1	NA	TRBJ2-5	CASSWDRQETQYF	TGCGCCAGCAGCTGGGACAGGCAAGAGACCCAGTACTTC
TRBV18	TRBD1	once	TRBJ1-4	CASSPVQGNLWSNEKLFF	TGTGCCAGCTCACCGGTACAGGGGAATTTGTGGAGTAATGAAAAACTGTTTTTT
TRBV18	TRBD2	NA	TRBJ2-7	CASSPGAGEQYF	TGTGCCAGCTCACCAGGAGCGGGAGAGCAGTACTTC
TRBV7-8	NA	NA	TRBJ1-1	CASSPSNFENTEAFF	TGTGCCAGCAGCCCGTCAAATTTCGAGAACACTGAAGCTTTCTTT
TRBV11-2	NA	few	TRBJ1-1	CASRSRVDTEAFF	TGTGCCAGCAGATCCAGGGTGGACACTGAAGCTTTCTTT
TRBV7-6	TRBD2	NA	TRBJ2-7	CASSLEASGSMNEQYF	TGTGCCAGCAGCTTAGAGGCCAGCGGGAGTATGAACGAGCAGTACTTC
TRBV4-1	TRBD2	NA	TRBJ2-1	CASSQDLQRGHEQFF	TGCGCCAGCAGCCAAGATCTCCAGCGGGGGCATGAGCAGTTCTTC